Following are 10 T cell receptor beta chains from one sample sequenced in a study of blood T cell repertoires in COVID-19. TCRdb keeps only in-frame clones here, not all; method: immunoSEQ multiplex PCR. The data show about 420,000 clones, 85% to 90% seen once. Sequencing was carried out using peripheral blood. These receptors were obtained from a man younger than 35 with COVID-19, enrolled during active disease.

The genes are TRBV9 and TRBJ2-3, with 7 bases matching TRBD2. The CDR3 consists of 16 residues. Germline CDR1 and CDR2: SGDLS and YYNGEE. The trim removed 4 bases at V and 2 bases at J, leaving 10 bases unmatched. The CDR3 DNA follows: TGTGCCAGCAGCCCCCGGGATAGCGGGCTCACAGATACGCAGTATTTT. Translating gives CASSPRDSGLTDTQYF. Full variable domain (outside the CDR3, taken from reference TRBV9 and TRBJ2-3): DSGVTQTPKHLITATGQRVTLRCSPRSGDLSVYWYQQSLDQGLQFLIQYYNGEERAKGNILERFSAQQFPDLHSELNLSSLELGDSALYFCASSPRDSGLTDTQYFGPGTRLTVL.

As DNA, the CDR3 is TGTGCCAGCAGCTTAGCGGAGGGTGCCTACGAGCAGTACTTC. It is translated as CASSLAEGAYEQYF. The rearrangement joins TRBV7-6 to TRBJ2-7, with D tentatively TRBD2 (6 bases). This CDR3 contains 14 residues. Trimming cost V 0 bases and J 2 bases, with 8 bases left between them. The germline V gene has CDR1 SGHVS and CDR2 FNYEAQ. The full variable domain, completed using reference TRBV7-6 and TRBJ2-7, is GAGVSQSPRYKVTKRGQDVALRCDPISGHVSLYWYRQALGQGPEFLTYFNYEAQQDKSGLPNDRFSAERPEGSISTLTIQRTEQRDSAMYRCASSLAEGAYEQYFGPGTRLTVT.

The chain has TRBV4-2 and TRBJ2-1; 11 bases align to TRBD2. CDR1 is LGHNA and CDR2 is YNFKEQ in the germline V gene. With V trimmed by 2 bases and J by 5 bases, 5 bases remained unmatched. This CDR3 has 16 amino acids. Written as DNA, the CDR3 is TGTGCCAGCAGCCAAAGGGGGACTAGCGGAAACAATGAGCAGTTCTTC. This gives the protein CASSQRGTSGNNEQFF.

This sequence joins TRBV3-1 (or the pseudogene TRBV3-2) and TRBJ2-7, with D possibly matching TRBD1 (5 bases). The CDR3 runs to 14 residues. Trimming removed 5 bases from V and 0 bases from J, with 11 bases in between. Germline CDR1 reads LGHDT; CDR2 reads YNNKEL (reference sequence). In DNA, the CDR3 is TGTGCCAGCAGCGCAACAGGTAGCTCCTACGAGCAGTACTTC. Residues: CASSATGSSYEQYF.

This clone was found once. The genes are TRBV21-1 and TRBJ1-3; TRBD1 was called by the table and not checked on the DNA. TRBV21-1 is assigned pseudogene status. CDR3 length: 13 residues. This CDR3 is CASSVWAGNTIYF. The CDR3 region has the DNA TGTGCCAGCAGCGTCTGGGCCGGAAACACCATATATTTT.

This chain uses TRBV18 with TRBJ2-5; D gene unclear. V gave up 0 bases and J gave up 1 base, with 15 bases separating them. Per the germline V gene, CDR1 is KGHSH and CDR2 is LQKENI. The CDR3 sequence is 17 residues long. CDR3: CASSPPPFRLSQETQYF. The CDR3 region has the DNA TGTGCCAGCTCACCACCCCCCTTCCGATTGAGCCAAGAGACCCAGTACTTC.

V gene TRBV6-6 combines with J gene TRBJ1-5, with D possibly TRBD1 on 5 matching bases. V was shortened by 5 bases and J by 1 base, with 18 bases between the two germline ends. Germline CDR1 MNHNY, CDR2 SVGAGI (reference sequence). There are 17 residues in the CDR3. The CDR3 DNA follows: TGTGCCAGCAGTCAGTCGTGGGGCGTAGAAAGCAATCAGCCCCAGCATTTT. Protein sequence: CASSQSWGVESNQPQHF.

The chain recombines TRBV5-1 with TRBJ2-1; 8 bases line up with TRBD2. The CDR3 totals 15 residues. Trimming cost V 1 base and J 8 bases; bases outside gene matches: 8. Per the germline V gene, CDR1 is SGHRS and CDR2 is YFSETQ. The CDR3 spells CASSLQLAGGDEQFF. The CDR3 nucleotides are TGCGCCAGCAGCTTGCAGCTAGCGGGCGGGGATGAGCAGTTCTTC.

The CDR3 region is CASFPSSNTEAFF. Here the CDR3 DNA reads TGTGCCAGCTTCCCCTCTTCGAACACTGAAGCTTTCTTT. The V gene is TRBV5-6, the J gene TRBJ1-1; no reliable D call. V lost 7 bases to trimming and J lost 1 base, with 11 bases between them. CDR1 and CDR2 (germline): SGHDT, YYEEEE. This CDR3 has 13 residues.

This chain connects TRBV3-1 (or the pseudogene TRBV3-2) to TRBJ1-5; D is uncertain. V was clipped by 1 base and J by 1 base, with 5 bases between them. The germline gives CDR1 LGHDT, CDR2 YNNKEL (reference sequence). This CDR3 comprises 14 residues. The chain's CDR3 is CASSQVHSNQPQHF. The CDR3 DNA reads TGTGCCAGCAGCCAAGTACACAGCAATCAGCCCCAGCATTTT.